This passage covers 24 T cell receptor beta chains from one sample sequenced in a study of blood T cells in healthy people across ages. A J-beta primer mix and a sample-barcoded 5' primer were used in a second PCR of about 6 to 12 cycles. TCRdb reprocessed the 5' RACE reads with MiXCR, giving one entry per CDR3 protein. The repertoire consists of around 990,000 distinct CDR3 sequences, with roughly 24% occurring once and the leading ten covering around 0.75%. These data were also filed under a second study, of T cells of mothers and their children.

The sample was blood. The receptors were sampled from a girl under 10 years old in good health.

The sample holds a few counts of this clonotype. This chain uses TRBV10-3 with TRBJ1-3; D is ambiguous. CDR1 and CDR2 from the germline V gene are ENHRY and SYGVKD. The CDR3 covers 13 residues. V lost 8 bases and J 2 bases, leaving 10 bases between the germline ends. The CDR3 nucleotides read TGTGCCATCTCAACTCCGCCTGGAAACACCATATATTTT. Translating gives CAISTPPGNTIYF.

The chain employs TRBV7-9 and TRBJ2-5; no firm D call. V lost 3 bases, J lost 5 bases, and 13 bases lay in between. Germline CDR1 and CDR2: SEHNR and FQNEAQ (reference sequence). CDR3 length: 14 residues. CDR3 sequence (DNA): TGTGCCAGCAGCTTGGCCCTGGCGGTGGAGACCCAGTACTTC. Its protein is CASSLALAVETQYF.

This clonotype occurred a few times. The J gene is TRBJ1-4, the V gene TRBV4-3; D remains unclear. This CDR3 contains 13 residues. Trimming took off 0 bases at V and 5 bases at J, with 4 bases between the two ends. Germline V lookup: CDR1 LGHNA, CDR2 YSLEER. In DNA, the CDR3 is TGCGCCAGCAGCCAAGACATCAATGAAAAACTGTTTTTT. Translated: CASSQDINEKLFF.

A few counts support this clonotype. The chain employs TRBV20-1 and TRBJ2-5; 7 nucleotides match TRBD1. The V gene's germline CDR1 is DFQATT and CDR2 SNEGSKA (reference sequence). This CDR3 contains 12 residues. The CDR3 is CSGQGVQETQYF. The CDR3 DNA sequence: TGCAGCGGGCAGGGGGTACAAGAGACCCAGTACTTC.

The J gene is TRBJ2-5, the V gene TRBV5-1, with a weak D call TRBD2 (5 bases). This CDR3 is 14 amino acids long. V was clipped by 3 bases and J by 3 bases, with 12 bases between them. Germline values: CDR1 SGHRS, CDR2 YFSETQ. The CDR3 nucleotides read TGCGCCAGCAGCTCTCGGGATAAGAAAGAGACCCAGTACTTC. Protein product: CASSSRDKKETQYF.

The table lists this clonotype with a few counts. The rearrangement links TRBV5-1 to TRBJ2-5, with 10 bases fitting TRBD1. The J call is in doubt because the DNA end fits TRBJ2-7 better. This CDR3 spans 15 amino acids. Looked up from germline, CDR1 is SGHRS and CDR2 is YFSETQ. CDR3 region: CASSPRQGANYEQYF. The CDR3 bases are TGCGCCAGCAGCCCGCGACAGGGGGCAAACTACGAGCAGTACTTC.

The rearrangement uses TRBV20-1 and TRBJ1-2; 7 nucleotides line up with TRBD1. Germline assignment: CDR1 DFQATT and CDR2 SNEGSKA (reference sequence). CDR3 length: 15 residues. V was clipped by 4 bases and J by 4 bases; unmatched bases: 12. The CDR3 DNA sequence: TGCAGTGCTATAGCTACAGGGGCAATAGGCTATGGCTACACCTTC. It is translated as CSAIATGAIGYGYTF.

Only a few counts were recorded for this clonotype. The J gene is TRBJ1-5, the V gene TRBV20-1; no firm D call. The CDR3 spans 15 residues. Germline CDR1 DFQATT, CDR2 SNEGSKA (reference sequence). Trimming took off 0 bases at V and 4 bases at J, with 13 bases between the two ends. For the CDR3, the DNA is TGCAGTGCTAGAGAGGGCAGAATCATAAATCAGCCCCAGCATTTT. Translation: CSAREGRIINQPQHF.

The table lists this clonotype with a few counts. J is TRBJ2-3 and V is TRBV29-1; D is unclear. In germline, CDR1 is SQVTM, CDR2 ANQGSEA. The CDR3 runs 11 residues. Trimming cost V 4 bases and J 4 bases, with 6 bases left between them. CDR3 residues: CSVGLPDTQYF. In DNA form, the CDR3 reads TGCAGCGTTGGTTTGCCAGATACGCAGTATTTT.

The sample holds a few counts of this clonotype. The V gene is TRBV4-3, the J gene TRBJ2-7; D not resolved. The CDR3 runs 14 residues. Deletions cut 1 base from V and 5 bases from J, with 12 bases between. Germline loops: CDR1 LGHNA, CDR2 YSLEER. This CDR3 reads CASSQGQDGHEQYF. The CDR3 DNA reads as TGCGCCAGCAGCCAAGGTCAGGACGGCCACGAGCAGTACTTC.

V usage is TRBV11-2 and J usage is TRBJ1-4, with unresolved D. CDR1 SGHAT and CDR2 FQNNGV come from the germline V gene. V lost 6 bases to trimming and J lost 0 bases, with 8 bases between them. The CDR3 spans 14 residues. This chain's CDR3 is CASSRLTTNEKLFF. CDR3 bases: TGTGCCAGCAGTCGGCTTACAACTAATGAAAAACTGTTTTTT. The full variable domain, its missing parts supplied by reference TRBV11-2 and TRBJ1-4, is EAGVAQSPRYKIIEKRQSVAFWCNPISGHATLYWYQQILGQGPKLLIQFQNNGVVDDSQLPKDRFSAERLKGVDSTLKIQPAKLEDSAVYLCASSRLTTNEKLFFGSGTQLSVL.

V is TRBV13 and J is TRBJ2-1; D not certain. Germline values: CDR1 PRHDT, CDR2 FYEKMQ (reference sequence). V shed 0 bases and J shed 0 bases, with 18 bases lying between them. CDR3 length: 19 amino acids. The CDR3 DNA is TGTGCCAGCAGCTTAGGGGTGGAGCGACCGGCCTCCTCCTACAATGAGCAGTTCTTC. The encoded protein is CASSLGVERPASSYNEQFF.

The chain combines TRBV24-1 with TRBJ2-3; TRBD2 matches at 8 bases. The CDR3 consists of 14 residues. Germline loops: CDR1 KGHDR, CDR2 SFDVKD. V shed 8 bases, J shed 5 bases, and the junction held 8 bases outside the gene matches. CDR3 DNA: TGTGCCACCACCTCCAGCGGGAGTGAAGATACGCAGTATTTT. Its translation is CATTSSGSEDTQYF.

CDR3 nucleotide sequence: TGCGCCAGCAGCCCCTTAGGACAGGGGGCGGGTGGCTACACCTTC. It yields the protein CASSPLGQGAGGYTF. The rearrangement joins TRBV4-3 to TRBJ1-2; TRBD1 agrees at 11 bases. The CDR3 has 15 amino acids. The V gene's germline CDR1 is LGHNA and CDR2 YSLEER. Unmatched junction bases numbered 8, after V lost 4 bases and J lost 7 bases.

CDR3 region: CASSYSIGRSSYEQYF. CDR3 DNA sequence: TGTGCCAGCAGTTACTCGATCGGCAGGAGCTCCTACGAGCAGTACTTC. The chain combines TRBV6-2 or TRBV6-3 with TRBJ2-7; D unresolved. The CDR3 runs to 16 residues. V was pared by 0 bases and J by 0 bases, with 12 bases between. CDR1 and CDR2 from the germline V gene are MNHEY and SVGEGT.

The table lists this clonotype with a few counts. V gene TRBV5-1 combines with J gene TRBJ2-1; D is tentatively TRBD1 or TRBD2 (5 bases each). With 4 bases removed from V and 0 bases from J, the gap between germline ends came to 14 bases. This CDR3 contains 16 residues. Germline CDR1 and CDR2: SGHRS and YFSETQ. CDR3 coding DNA: TGCGCCAGCAGCCTCGGGACGGTAAGCTCCTACAATGAGCAGTTCTTC. It encodes CASSLGTVSSYNEQFF.

The gene calls are TRBV20-1 and TRBJ2-5; TRBD2 might be the D (5 bases). Gene TRBJ2-1 matches the end of the DNA better, so the J call may be wrong. This CDR3 is built from 14 residues. Germline assignment: CDR1 DFQATT and CDR2 SNEGSKA (reference sequence). The CDR3: CSARDSATYNEQFF. CDR3 in DNA: TGCAGTGCTAGAGATAGCGCGACATACAATGAGCAGTTCTTC.

The genes are TRBV4-1 and TRBJ2-5, with TRBD1 matching 7 bases. There are 15 residues in the CDR3. Germline V CDR1 and CDR2: MGHRA, YSYEKL. The J segment lost 4 bases and the V segment lost 2 bases, leaving 7 bases of the junction unmatched. DNA of the CDR3: TGCGCCAGCAGCCAAATGACAGGGACCGGAGAGACCCAGTACTTC. Encoded protein: CASSQMTGTGETQYF.

The count of this clonotype is one. A clone one base away is much larger, so this may be a read error. The chain combines TRBV12-3 or TRBV12-4 with TRBJ2-7; the match to TRBD2 covers 10 bases. With 8 bases clipped from V and 6 bases from J, the junction kept 10 bases outside the gene matches. This CDR3 region has 14 residues. CDR3 DNA: TGTGCCAGCGGGGGGGCTAGCGGGAGTACCGAGCAGTACTTC. Amino acid sequence: CASGGASGSTEQYF.

This chain uses TRBV6-6 with TRBJ2-3; TRBD1 might be the D (6 bases). From germline, CDR1 is MNHNY and CDR2 SVGAGI (reference sequence). CDR3 length: 13 residues. V was clipped by 2 bases and J by 4 bases, with 7 bases between them. The CDR3 region is CASSYEGADTQYF. CDR3 sequence (DNA): TGTGCCAGCAGTTACGAGGGGGCAGATACGCAGTATTTT.

The V gene is TRBV6-1, the J gene TRBJ1-6; unclear D gene. Between the trimmed V and J ends, which lost 7 bases and 0 bases, there was a span of 13 bases. Germline CDR1 and CDR2: MNHNS and SASEGT. The CDR3 runs 16 residues. The CDR3 spells CASTQRTVSYNSPLHF. The DNA for the CDR3 is TGTGCCAGCACCCAGAGGACGGTCTCCTATAATTCACCCCTCCACTTT.

The V gene is TRBV4-1, the J gene TRBJ1-3; D gene uncertain. This CDR3 contains 12 residues. Germline CDR1 MGHRA, CDR2 YSYEKL. V lost 5 bases and J lost 3, with 5 bases in between. The chain's CDR3 is CASSEVGNTIYF. In DNA, the CDR3 is TGCGCCAGCAGCGAGGTTGGAAACACCATATATTTT.

This clonotype has just a few counts. The chain uses TRBV7-2 and TRBJ2-7, with TRBD2 matching 10 bases. This CDR3 is built from 15 residues. Trimming removed 2 bases from V and 2 bases from J; junction bases left unmatched: 3. Looked up from germline, CDR1 is SGHTA and CDR2 is FQGNSA. CDR3 region: CASSLITSGTYEQYF. CDR3 nucleotides: TGTGCCAGCAGCTTAATAACTAGCGGGACCTACGAGCAGTACTTC.

Only a few counts were recorded for this clonotype. The chain employs TRBV7-8 and TRBJ2-4, with 15 bases aligning to TRBD2. This CDR3 is built from 19 residues. Germline assignment: CDR1 SGHVS and CDR2 FQNEAQ. The V gene end was trimmed by 4 bases and the J gene end by 3 bases; junction bases not matched to a gene: 10. In nucleotides, the CDR3 is TGTGCCAGCAGCTCTAAGGGGACTAGCGGGGGGAGGGGCAAAAACATTCAGTACTTC. This codes for CASSSKGTSGGRGKNIQYF.